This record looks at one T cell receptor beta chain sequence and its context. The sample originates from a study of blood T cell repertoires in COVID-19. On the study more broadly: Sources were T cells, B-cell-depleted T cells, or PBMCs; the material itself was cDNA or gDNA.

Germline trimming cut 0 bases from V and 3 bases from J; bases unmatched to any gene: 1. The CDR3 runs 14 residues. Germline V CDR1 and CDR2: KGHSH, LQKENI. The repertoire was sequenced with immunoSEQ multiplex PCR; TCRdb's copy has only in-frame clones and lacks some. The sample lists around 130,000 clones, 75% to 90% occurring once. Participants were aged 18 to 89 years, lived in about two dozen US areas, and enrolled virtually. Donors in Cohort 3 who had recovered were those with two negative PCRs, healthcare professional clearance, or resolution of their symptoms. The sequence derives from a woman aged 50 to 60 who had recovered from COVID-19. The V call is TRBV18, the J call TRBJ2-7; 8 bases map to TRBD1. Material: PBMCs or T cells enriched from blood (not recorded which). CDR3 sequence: CASSPPGQVYEQYF. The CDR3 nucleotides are TGTGCCAGCTCACCACCGGGACAGGTCTACGAGCAGTACTTC. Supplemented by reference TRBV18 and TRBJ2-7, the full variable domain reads NAGVMQNPRHLVRRRGQEARLRCSPMKGHSHVYWYRQLPEEGLKFMVYLQKENIIDESGMPKERFSAEFPKEGPSILRIQQVVRGDSAAYFCASSPPGQVYEQYFGPGTRLTVT.